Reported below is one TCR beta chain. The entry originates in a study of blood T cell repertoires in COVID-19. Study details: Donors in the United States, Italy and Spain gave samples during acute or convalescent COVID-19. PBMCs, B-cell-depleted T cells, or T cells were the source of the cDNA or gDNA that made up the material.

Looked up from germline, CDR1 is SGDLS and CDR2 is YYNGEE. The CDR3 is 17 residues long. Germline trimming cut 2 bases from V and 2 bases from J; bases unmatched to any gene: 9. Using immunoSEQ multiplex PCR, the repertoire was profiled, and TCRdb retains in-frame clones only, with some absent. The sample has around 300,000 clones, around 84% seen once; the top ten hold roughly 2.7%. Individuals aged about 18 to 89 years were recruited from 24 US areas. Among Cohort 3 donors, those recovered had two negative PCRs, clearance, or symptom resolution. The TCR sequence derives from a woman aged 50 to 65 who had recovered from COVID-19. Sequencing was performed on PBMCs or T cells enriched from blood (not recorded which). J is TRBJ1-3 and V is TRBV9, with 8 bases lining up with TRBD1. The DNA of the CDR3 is TGTGCCAGCAGCGTTAGAGGTACAGGGGGAACTGGAAACACCATATATTTT. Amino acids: CASSVRGTGGTGNTIYF.